The clone carrying this T cell receptor beta chain showed up just a few times. The data derive from a study of human T cells and chemical hapten exposure. TCRdb fed the RACE reads into MiXCR, producing one record per CDR3 protein. Of around 200,000 distinct CDR3 sequences listed, more than 25% are singletons. Germline loops: CDR1 DFQATT, CDR2 SNEGSKA (reference sequence). The CDR3 consists of 16 residues. V shed 1 base, J shed 5 bases, and the junction held 6 bases outside the gene matches. Time point here: pre-sensitization, week 0. Treatment: therapeutic diphenylcyclopropenone sensitization with weekly scalp DPC.

V is TRBV20-1 and J is TRBJ2-1, with TRBD2 matching 12 bases. The material sequenced was whole blood, taken in connection with sensitization to the hapten diphenylcyclopropenone (DPC). The receptor's source is a woman in her twenties or thirties with alopecia areata. Some clones in this sample may be carry-over from other donors' samples. CDR3 protein: CSARGSSGRAHNEQFF. The DNA of the CDR3 is TGCAGTGCTAGAGGGTCTAGCGGGAGGGCCCACAATGAGCAGTTCTTC.